The clone carrying this TCR beta chain was observed a few times. Its target is not known. The identical CDR3 is also encoded by other nucleotide sequences in the sample. This record belongs to a study of T cell responses to AZD1222 COVID-19 vaccine. Broader study findings: Spike-specific TCR depth and breadth grew after two AZD1222 doses. Seropositive AZD1222 recipients at baseline numbered only 6 or 7.

Only in-frame clones appear in the TCRdb table, and some are missing; sequencing was by immunoSEQ multiplex PCR. The data show approximately 130,000 clones, with approximately 91% seen just once and approximately 1.6% held by the top ten. This CDR3 spans 14 amino acids. Germline V gene data show CDR1 as SGDLS and CDR2 as YYNGEE. V lost 0 bases, J lost 7 bases, and 11 bases lay in between. The TCR originated in an adult in good health. The sequences come from peripheral blood, collected on day 0 of AZD1222 vaccination. The chain combines TRBV9 with TRBJ1-5; tentatively, D is TRBD1 (5 bases). The CDR3 sequence: CASSVDGAGQPQHF. CDR3 sequence (DNA): TGTGCCAGCAGCGTAGATGGGGCGGGACAGCCCCAGCATTTT.